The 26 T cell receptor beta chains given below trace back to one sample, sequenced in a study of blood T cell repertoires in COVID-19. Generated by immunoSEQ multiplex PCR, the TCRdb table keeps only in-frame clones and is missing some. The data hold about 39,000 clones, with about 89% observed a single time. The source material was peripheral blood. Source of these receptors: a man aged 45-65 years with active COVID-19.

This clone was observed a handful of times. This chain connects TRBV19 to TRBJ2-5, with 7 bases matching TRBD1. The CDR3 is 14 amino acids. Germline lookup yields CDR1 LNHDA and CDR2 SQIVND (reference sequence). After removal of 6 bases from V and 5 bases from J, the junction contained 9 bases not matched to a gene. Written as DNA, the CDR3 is TGTGCCAGTAGGAGGGGGCGTGATGTGGAGACCCAGTACTTC. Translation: CASRRGRDVETQYF. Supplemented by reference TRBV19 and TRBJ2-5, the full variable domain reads DGGITQSPKYLFRKEGQNVTLSCEQNLNHDAMYWYRQDPGQGLRLIYYSQIVNDFQKGDIAEGYSVSREKKESFPLTVTSAQKNPTAFYLCASRRGRDVETQYFGPGTRLLVL.

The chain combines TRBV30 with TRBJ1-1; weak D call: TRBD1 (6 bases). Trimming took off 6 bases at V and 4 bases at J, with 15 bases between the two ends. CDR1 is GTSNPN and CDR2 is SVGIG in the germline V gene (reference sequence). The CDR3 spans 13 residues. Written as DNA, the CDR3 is TGTGCCTGCTCCCGGGGGGCATCCACTGAAGCTTTCTTT. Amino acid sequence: CACSRGASTEAFF.

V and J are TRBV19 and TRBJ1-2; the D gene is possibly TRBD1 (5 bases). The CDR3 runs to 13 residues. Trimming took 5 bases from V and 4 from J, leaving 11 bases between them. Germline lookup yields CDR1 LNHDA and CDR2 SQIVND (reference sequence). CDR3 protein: CASSFGGVYGYTF. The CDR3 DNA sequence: TGTGCCAGTAGTTTCGGAGGGGTCTATGGCTACACCTTC.

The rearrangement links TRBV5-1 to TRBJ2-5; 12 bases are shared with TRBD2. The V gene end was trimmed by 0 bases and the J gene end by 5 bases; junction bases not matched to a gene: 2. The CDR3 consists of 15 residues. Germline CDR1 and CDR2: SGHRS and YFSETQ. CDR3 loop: CASSLALAGGETQYF. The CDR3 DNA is TGCGCCAGCAGCTTGGCGCTAGCGGGGGGGGAGACCCAGTACTTC.

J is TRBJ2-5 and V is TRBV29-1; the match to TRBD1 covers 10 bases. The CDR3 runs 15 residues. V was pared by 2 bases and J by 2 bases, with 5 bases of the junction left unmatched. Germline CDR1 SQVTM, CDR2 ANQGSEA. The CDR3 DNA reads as TGCAGCGTTGAAAAAGGGACAGGGGAGCAAGAGACCCAGTACTTC. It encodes CSVEKGTGEQETQYF.

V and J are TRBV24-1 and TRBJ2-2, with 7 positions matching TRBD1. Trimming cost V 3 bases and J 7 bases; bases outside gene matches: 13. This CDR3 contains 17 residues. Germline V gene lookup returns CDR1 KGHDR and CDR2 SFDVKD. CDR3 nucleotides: TGTGCCACCAGTGATCCCAAAAACAGGGGAGAGGGCGGGGAGCTGTTTTTT. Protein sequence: CATSDPKNRGEGGELFF.

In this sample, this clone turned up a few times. This CDR3 reads CASSQDRGGRYNSPLHF. The CDR3 coding sequence is TGCGCCAGCAGCCAAGATCGAGGGGGCCGATATAATTCACCCCTCCACTTT. The chain employs TRBV4-1 and TRBJ1-6, with 7 bases aligning to TRBD1. This CDR3 has 17 residues. Germline assignment: CDR1 MGHRA and CDR2 YSYEKL. V was pared by 0 bases and J by 4 bases, with 6 bases of the junction left unmatched.

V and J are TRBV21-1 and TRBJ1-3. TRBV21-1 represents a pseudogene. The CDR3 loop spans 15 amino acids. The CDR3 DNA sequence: TGTGCCAGCAGCAAAAGAAGCGTGCCTGGAAACACCATATATTTT. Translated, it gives CASSKRSVPGNTIYF.

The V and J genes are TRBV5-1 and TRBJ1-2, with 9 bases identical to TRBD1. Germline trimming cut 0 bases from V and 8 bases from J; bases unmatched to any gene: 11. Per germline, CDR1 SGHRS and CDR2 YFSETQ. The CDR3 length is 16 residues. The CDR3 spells CASSLAEQGAGAGYTF. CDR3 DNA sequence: TGCGCCAGCAGCTTGGCCGAACAGGGGGCTGGAGCAGGCTACACCTTC.

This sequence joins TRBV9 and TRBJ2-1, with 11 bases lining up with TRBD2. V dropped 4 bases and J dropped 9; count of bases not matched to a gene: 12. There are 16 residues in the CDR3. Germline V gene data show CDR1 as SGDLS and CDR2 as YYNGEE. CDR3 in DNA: TGTGCCAGCAGCTCCCTAGCGGGGGGCCTTGGGGGTGAGCAGTTCTTC. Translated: CASSSLAGGLGGEQFF.

The DNA for the CDR3 is TGTGCCAGCAATGGACAGTGGCATCAGCCCCAGCATTTT. Residues: CASNGQWHQPQHF. The rearrangement joins TRBV12-3 or TRBV12-4 to TRBJ1-5; TRBD1 might be the D (6 bases). The CDR3 is 13 residues long. V lost 7 bases and J 5 bases, leaving 12 bases between the germline ends.

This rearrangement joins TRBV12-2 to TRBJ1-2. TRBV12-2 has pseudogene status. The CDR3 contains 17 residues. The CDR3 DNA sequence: TGTGCAAGTCGCTTAGAGGTCAGGGAGGCGACTCTCTATGGCTACACCTTC. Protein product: CASRLEVREATLYGYTF.

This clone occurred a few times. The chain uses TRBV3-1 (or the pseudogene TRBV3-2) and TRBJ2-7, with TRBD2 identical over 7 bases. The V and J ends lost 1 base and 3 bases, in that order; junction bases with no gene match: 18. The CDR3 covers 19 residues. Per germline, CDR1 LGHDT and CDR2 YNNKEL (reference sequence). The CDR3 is CASSQGWFGRKTLDYEQYF. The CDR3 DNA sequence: TGTGCCAGCAGCCAAGGTTGGTTCGGGAGGAAAACTTTGGACTACGAGCAGTACTTC.

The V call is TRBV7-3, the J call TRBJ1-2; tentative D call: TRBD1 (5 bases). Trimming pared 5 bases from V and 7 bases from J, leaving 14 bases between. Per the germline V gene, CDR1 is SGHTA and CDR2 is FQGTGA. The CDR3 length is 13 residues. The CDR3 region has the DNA TGTGCCAGCAGCCTCGCCCAGGGAATTGGCTACACCTTC. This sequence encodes CASSLAQGIGYTF. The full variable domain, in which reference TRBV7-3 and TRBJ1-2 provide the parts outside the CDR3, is GAGVSQTPSNKVTEKGKYVELRCDPISGHTALYWYRQSLGQGPEFLIYFQGTGAADDSGLPNDRFFAVRPEGSVSTLKIQRTERGDSAVYLCASSLAQGIGYTFGSGTRLTVV.

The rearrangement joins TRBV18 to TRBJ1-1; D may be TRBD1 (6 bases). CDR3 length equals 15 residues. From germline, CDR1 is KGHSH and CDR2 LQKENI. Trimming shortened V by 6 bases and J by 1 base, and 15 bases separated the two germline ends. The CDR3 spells CASSRLGQENTEAFF. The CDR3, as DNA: TGTGCCAGCTCCCGCTTGGGACAAGAGAACACTGAAGCTTTCTTT.

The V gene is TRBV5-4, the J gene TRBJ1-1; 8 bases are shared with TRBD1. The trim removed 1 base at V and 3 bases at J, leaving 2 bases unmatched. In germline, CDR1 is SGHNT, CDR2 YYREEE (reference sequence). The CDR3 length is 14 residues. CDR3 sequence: CASSLQGADTEAFF. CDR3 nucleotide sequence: TGTGCCAGCAGCTTGCAGGGGGCCGACACTGAAGCTTTCTTT. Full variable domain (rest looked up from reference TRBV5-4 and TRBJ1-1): ETGVTQSPTHLIKTRGQQVTLRCSSQSGHNTVSWYQQALGQGPQFIFQYYREEENGRGNFPPRFSGLQFPNYSSELNVNALELDDSALYLCASSLQGADTEAFFGQGTRLTVV.

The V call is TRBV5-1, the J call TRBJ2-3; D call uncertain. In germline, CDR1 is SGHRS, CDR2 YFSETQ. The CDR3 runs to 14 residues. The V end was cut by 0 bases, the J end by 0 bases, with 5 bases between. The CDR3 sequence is CASSLATSTDTQYF. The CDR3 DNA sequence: TGCGCCAGCAGCTTGGCTACTAGCACAGATACGCAGTATTTT.

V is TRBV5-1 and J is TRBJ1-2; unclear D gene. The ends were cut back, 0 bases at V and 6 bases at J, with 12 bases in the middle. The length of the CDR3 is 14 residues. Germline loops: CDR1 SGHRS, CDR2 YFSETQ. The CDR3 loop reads CASSLGLGDDGYTF. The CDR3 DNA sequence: TGCGCCAGCAGCTTGGGACTTGGAGATGATGGCTACACCTTC.

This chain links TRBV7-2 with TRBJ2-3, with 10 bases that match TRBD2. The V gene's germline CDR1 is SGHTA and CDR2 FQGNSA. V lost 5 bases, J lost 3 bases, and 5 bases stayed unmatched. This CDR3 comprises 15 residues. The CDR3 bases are TGTGCCAGCAGCCCGAGGGGACTAGCGACAGATACGCAGTATTTT. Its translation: CASSPRGLATDTQYF.

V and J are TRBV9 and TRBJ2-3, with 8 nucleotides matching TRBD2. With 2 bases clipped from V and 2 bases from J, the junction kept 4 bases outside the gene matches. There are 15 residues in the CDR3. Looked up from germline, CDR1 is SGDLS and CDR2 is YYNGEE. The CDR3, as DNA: TGTGCCAGCAGCGTTGGCGGGGGGCCCACAGATACGCAGTATTTT. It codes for CASSVGGGPTDTQYF.

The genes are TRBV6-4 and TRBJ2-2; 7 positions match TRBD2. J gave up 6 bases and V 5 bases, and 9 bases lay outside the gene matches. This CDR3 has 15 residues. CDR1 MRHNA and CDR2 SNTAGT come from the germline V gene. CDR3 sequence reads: CASSHSLADAGELFF. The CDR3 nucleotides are TGTGCCAGCAGTCATAGTCTAGCGGACGCCGGGGAGCTGTTTTTT.

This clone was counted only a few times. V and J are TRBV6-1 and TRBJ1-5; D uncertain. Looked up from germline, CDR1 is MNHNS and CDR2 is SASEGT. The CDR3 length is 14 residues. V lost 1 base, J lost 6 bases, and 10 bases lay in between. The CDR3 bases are TGTGCCAGCAGTGAAGGGGCTGTTCCTCAGCCCCAGCATTTT. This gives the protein CASSEGAVPQPQHF.

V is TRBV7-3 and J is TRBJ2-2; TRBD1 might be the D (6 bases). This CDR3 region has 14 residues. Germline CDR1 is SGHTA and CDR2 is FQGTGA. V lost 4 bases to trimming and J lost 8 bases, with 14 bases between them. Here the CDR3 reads CASSSQGRGGELFF. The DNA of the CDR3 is TGTGCCAGCAGCTCCCAGGGGCGCGGGGGGGAGCTGTTTTTT.

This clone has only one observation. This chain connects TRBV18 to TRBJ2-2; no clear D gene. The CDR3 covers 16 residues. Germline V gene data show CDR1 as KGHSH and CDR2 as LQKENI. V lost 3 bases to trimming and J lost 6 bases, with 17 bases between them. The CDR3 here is CASSPLSTRGSGELFF. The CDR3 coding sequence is TGTGCCAGCTCACCCCTGAGCACCCGAGGATCCGGGGAGCTGTTTTTT.

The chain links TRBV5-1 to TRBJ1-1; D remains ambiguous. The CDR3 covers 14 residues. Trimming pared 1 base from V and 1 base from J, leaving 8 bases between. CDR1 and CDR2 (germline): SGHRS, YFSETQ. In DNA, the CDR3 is TGCGCCAGCAGCTTGTATCAGGAGAACACTGAAGCTTTCTTT. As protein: CASSLYQENTEAFF.

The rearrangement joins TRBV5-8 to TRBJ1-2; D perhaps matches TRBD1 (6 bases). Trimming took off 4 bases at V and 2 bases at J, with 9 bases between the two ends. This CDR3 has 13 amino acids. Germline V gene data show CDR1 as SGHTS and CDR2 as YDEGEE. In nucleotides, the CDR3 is TGTGCCAGCAGCACGGGGACAAACTATGGCTACACCTTC. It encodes CASSTGTNYGYTF.